This T cell receptor beta chain was obtained from a study of T cell responses to AZD1222 COVID-19 vaccine. Study-wide results and limits: Every sample of the repertoires postdated the peak T cell response.

Using immunoSEQ multiplex PCR, the repertoire was profiled, and TCRdb retains in-frame clones only, with some absent. The sample consists of 100,000 to 150,000 clones, more than 70% of them appearing once. This clone occurred a few times. Its target is not known. Sequenced material: peripheral blood, taken on day 0 of AZD1222 vaccination. The clonotype comes from an adult in good health.

The CDR3: CASSLVGDRTYSNTEAFF. Here the CDR3 DNA reads TGTGCCAGCAGCTTAGTAGGGGACAGAACCTATTCGAACACTGAAGCTTTCTTT. The chain is built from TRBV13 and TRBJ1-1; 7 nucleotides match TRBD1. Trimming removed 1 base from V and 1 base from J; junction bases left unmatched: 12. The length of the CDR3 is 18 residues. CDR1 is PRHDT and CDR2 is FYEKMQ in the germline V gene (reference sequence).